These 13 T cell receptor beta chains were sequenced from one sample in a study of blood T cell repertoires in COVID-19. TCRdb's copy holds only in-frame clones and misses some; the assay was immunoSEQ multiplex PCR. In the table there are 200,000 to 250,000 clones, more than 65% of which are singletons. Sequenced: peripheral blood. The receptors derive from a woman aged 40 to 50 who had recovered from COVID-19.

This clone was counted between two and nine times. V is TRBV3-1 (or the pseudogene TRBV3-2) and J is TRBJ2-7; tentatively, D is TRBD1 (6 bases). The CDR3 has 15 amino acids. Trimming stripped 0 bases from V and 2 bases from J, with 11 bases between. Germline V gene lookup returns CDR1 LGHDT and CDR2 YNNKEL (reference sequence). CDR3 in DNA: TGTGCCAGCAGCCAAGATTCAGGGGTCACCTACGAGCAGTACTTC. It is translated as CASSQDSGVTYEQYF.

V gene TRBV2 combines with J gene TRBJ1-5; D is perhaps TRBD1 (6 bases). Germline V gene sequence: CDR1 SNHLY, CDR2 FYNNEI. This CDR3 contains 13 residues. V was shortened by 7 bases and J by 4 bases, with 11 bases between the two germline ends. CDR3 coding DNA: TGTGCCAGCACTACAGGGTATAATCAGCCCCAGCATTTT. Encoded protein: CASTTGYNQPQHF.

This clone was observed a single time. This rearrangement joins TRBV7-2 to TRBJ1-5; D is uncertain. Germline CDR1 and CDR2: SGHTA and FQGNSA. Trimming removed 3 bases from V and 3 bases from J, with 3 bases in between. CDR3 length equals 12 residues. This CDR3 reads CASSFNNQPQHF. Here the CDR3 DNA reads TGTGCCAGCAGCTTCAACAATCAGCCCCAGCATTTT.

CDR3 in DNA: TGTGCCAGCAGCTTAGCGTGGGCCGAGCAGTACTTC. It specifies CASSLAWAEQYF. The rearrangement links TRBV7-2 to TRBJ2-7; no clear D gene. This CDR3 is built from 12 residues. The V gene's germline CDR1 is SGHTA and CDR2 FQGNSA. The V gene lost 0 bases and the J gene lost 6 bases, with 6 bases spanning the gap.

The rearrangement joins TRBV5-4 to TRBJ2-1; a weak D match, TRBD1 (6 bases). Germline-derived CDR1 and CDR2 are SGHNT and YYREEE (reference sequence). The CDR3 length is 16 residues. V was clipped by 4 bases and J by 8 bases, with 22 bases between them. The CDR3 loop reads CASSPGHLERRDEQFF. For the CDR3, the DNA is TGTGCCAGCAGCCCGGGACATCTGGAGAGGCGGGATGAGCAGTTCTTC.

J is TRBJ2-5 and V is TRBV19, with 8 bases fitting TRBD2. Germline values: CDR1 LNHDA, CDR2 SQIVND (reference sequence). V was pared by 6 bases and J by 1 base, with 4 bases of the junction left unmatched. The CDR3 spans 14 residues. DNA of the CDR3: TGTGCCAGTAGAGCTCTAGCGGGCCAAGAGACCCAGTACTTC. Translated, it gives CASRALAGQETQYF.

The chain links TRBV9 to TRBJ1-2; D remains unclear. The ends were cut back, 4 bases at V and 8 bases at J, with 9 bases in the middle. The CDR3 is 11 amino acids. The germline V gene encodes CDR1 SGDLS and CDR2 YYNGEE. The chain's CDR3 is CASSHAQGYTF. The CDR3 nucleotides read TGTGCCAGCAGCCACGCCCAGGGCTACACCTTC.

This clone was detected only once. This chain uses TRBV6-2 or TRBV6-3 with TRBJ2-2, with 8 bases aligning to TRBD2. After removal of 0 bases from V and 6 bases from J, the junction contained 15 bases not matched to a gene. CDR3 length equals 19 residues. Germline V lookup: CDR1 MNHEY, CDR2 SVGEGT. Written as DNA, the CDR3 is TGTGCCAGCAGTTACTCGAAACGGGGGGGCGTCCACGCGGCCGGGGAGCTGTTTTTT. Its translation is CASSYSKRGGVHAAGELFF.

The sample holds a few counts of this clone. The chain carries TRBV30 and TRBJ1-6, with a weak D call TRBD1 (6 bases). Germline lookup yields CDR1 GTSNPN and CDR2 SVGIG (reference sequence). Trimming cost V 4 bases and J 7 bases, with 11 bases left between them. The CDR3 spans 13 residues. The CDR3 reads CAWMGARNSPLHF. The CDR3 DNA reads TGTGCCTGGATGGGGGCGAGGAATTCACCCCTCCACTTT.

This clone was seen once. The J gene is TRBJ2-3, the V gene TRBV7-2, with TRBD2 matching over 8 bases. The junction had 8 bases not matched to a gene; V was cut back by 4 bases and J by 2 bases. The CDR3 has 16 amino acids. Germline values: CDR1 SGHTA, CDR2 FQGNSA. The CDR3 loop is CASSSTGGGNTDTQYF. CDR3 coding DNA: TGTGCCAGCAGCTCCACTGGCGGGGGGAACACAGATACGCAGTATTTT.

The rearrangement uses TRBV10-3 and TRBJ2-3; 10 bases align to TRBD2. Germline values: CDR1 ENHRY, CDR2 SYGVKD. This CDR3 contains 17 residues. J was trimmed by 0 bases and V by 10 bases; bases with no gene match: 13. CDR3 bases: TGTGCCAGCCGAGGACTAGCGGAAGTTCTTAGCACAGATACGCAGTATTTT. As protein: CASRGLAEVLSTDTQYF.

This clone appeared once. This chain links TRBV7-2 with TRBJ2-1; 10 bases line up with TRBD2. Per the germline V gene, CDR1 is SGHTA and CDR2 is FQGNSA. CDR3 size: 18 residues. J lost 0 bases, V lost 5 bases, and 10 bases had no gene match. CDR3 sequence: CASSGGLAGDNSYNEQFF. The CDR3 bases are TGTGCCAGCAGCGGGGGGCTAGCGGGGGATAACTCCTACAATGAGCAGTTCTTC.

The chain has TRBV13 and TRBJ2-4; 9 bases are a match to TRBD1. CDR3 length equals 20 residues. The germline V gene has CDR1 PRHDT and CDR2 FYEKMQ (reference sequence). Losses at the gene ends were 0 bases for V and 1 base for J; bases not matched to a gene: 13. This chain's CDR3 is CASSLGLPGTGRSAKNIQYF. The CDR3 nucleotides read TGTGCCAGCAGCTTAGGCCTTCCAGGGACAGGGCGTAGCGCCAAAAACATTCAGTACTTC.